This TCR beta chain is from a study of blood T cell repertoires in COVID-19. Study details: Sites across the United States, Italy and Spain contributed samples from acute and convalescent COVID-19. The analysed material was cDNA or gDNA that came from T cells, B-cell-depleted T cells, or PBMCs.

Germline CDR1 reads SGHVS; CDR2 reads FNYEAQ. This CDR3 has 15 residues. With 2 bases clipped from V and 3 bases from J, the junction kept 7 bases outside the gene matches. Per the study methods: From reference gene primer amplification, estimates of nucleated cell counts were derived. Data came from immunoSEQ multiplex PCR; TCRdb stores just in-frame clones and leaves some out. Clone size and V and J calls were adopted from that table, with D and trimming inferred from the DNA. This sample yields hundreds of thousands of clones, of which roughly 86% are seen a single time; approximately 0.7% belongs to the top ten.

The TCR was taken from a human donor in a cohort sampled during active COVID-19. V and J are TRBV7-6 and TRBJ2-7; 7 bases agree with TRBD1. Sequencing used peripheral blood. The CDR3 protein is CASSLTPGQFYEQYF. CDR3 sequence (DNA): TGTGCCAGCAGCTTAACCCCGGGACAGTTCTACGAGCAGTACTTC.